What follows are 32 T cell receptor beta chains derived from one specimen sequenced in a study of cytotoxic CD8 clonotypes in ibrutinib-treated CLL. The assay was immunoSEQ multiplex PCR, and TCRdb's table has in-frame clones only and misses some. Counted here are 250,000 to 350,000 clones, about 72% occurring once; the ten biggest clones make up about 5.7%. This sample comprised PBMCs, obtained at disease progression, from a patient treated with ibrutinib. These receptors originate from a human donor with chronic lymphocytic leukemia.

This rearrangement joins TRBV9 to TRBJ2-1; D unresolved. Germline V gene data show CDR1 as SGDLS and CDR2 as YYNGEE. The CDR3 has 15 amino acids. With 0 bases removed from V and 3 bases from J, the gap between germline ends came to 10 bases. This chain's CDR3 is CASSVVGTGYNEQFF. The CDR3 DNA follows: TGTGCCAGCAGCGTAGTGGGTACGGGCTACAATGAGCAGTTCTTC.

The chain has TRBV9 and TRBJ2-7; D might be TRBD1 or TRBD2, each matching 5 bases. With 4 bases removed from V and 6 bases from J, the gap between germline ends came to 23 bases. CDR3 length equals 16 residues. Germline V gene sequence: CDR1 SGDLS, CDR2 YYNGEE. The CDR3 DNA reads TGTGCCAGCAGCCTCGGGGTCGGGGCCAATGTGGGCGAGCAGTACTTC. It translates to CASSLGVGANVGEQYF.

V gene TRBV9 combines with J gene TRBJ2-3; D call uncertain. The V gene's germline CDR1 is SGDLS and CDR2 YYNGEE. The CDR3 runs 12 residues. V was clipped by 3 bases and J by 5 bases, with 7 bases between them. CDR3 DNA sequence: TGTGCCAGCAGCGCGGACGTAGATACGCAGTATTTT. Translation gives CASSADVDTQYF.

This rearrangement joins TRBV5-6 to TRBJ2-3, with D possibly being TRBD2 (6 bases). CDR1 SGHDT and CDR2 YYEEEE come from the germline V gene. V was cut by 4 bases and J by 1 base, with 19 bases left in between. The CDR3 consists of 17 residues. The CDR3 DNA is TGTGCCAGCAGCCTCCTTGGGGCTCGCGGGGGCACAGATACGCAGTATTTT. Translated, it gives CASSLLGARGGTDTQYF.

V usage is TRBV2 and J usage is TRBJ1-5; D unresolved. The germline gives CDR1 SNHLY, CDR2 FYNNEI. This CDR3 contains 16 residues. V was clipped by 5 bases and J by 1 base, with 15 bases between them. CDR3 DNA sequence: TGTGCCAGCAGTCACATACCAGACTACAGCAATCAGCCCCAGCATTTT. Encoded protein: CASSHIPDYSNQPQHF.

This clone was observed once. The CDR3 loop reads CASSPLPGTVLITEAFF. The DNA for the CDR3 is TGTGCCAGCAGCCCGCTGCCCGGGACAGTACTAATCACTGAAGCTTTCTTT. This chain links TRBV5-6 with TRBJ1-1; 7 bases are a match to TRBD1. Per germline, CDR1 SGHDT and CDR2 YYEEEE. V shed 4 bases and J 4 bases; nucleotides not matched to a gene: 16. The CDR3 has 17 residues.

The chain recombines TRBV2 with TRBJ1-2, with 7 bases lining up with TRBD1. Trimming cost V 9 bases and J 3 bases; bases outside gene matches: 4. The germline V gene encodes CDR1 SNHLY and CDR2 FYNNEI. The CDR3 spans 12 residues. In DNA form, the CDR3 reads TGTGCCAGAGGGGGCGCGGACTATGGCTACACCTTC. Its protein is CARGGADYGYTF.

This clone came up once. The rearrangement uses TRBV11-2 and TRBJ2-3; D possibly corresponds to TRBD1 (7 bases). V lost 5 bases to trimming and J lost 4 bases, with 19 bases between them. This CDR3 comprises 16 residues. Germline loops: CDR1 SGHAT, CDR2 FQNNGV. The CDR3 region has the DNA TGTGCCAGCAGCCGGACCGGTGGAGGGGGCCCAGATACGCAGTATTTT. Translated, it gives CASSRTGGGGPDTQYF.

V is TRBV7-9 and J is TRBJ1-4; possible D gene TRBD1, 6 bases. Germline-derived CDR1 and CDR2 are SEHNR and FQNEAQ (reference sequence). This CDR3 is built from 14 residues. Trimming shortened V by 5 bases and J by 8 bases, and 15 bases separated the two germline ends. In nucleotides, the CDR3 is TGTGCCAGCAGCAGGGACATTCTCGAGGAAAAACTGTTTTTT. This encodes CASSRDILEEKLFF.

V gene TRBV5-4 combines with J gene TRBJ2-3; TRBD1 agrees at 9 bases. J gave up 7 bases and V 4 bases, and 13 bases lay outside the gene matches. The germline V gene encodes CDR1 SGHNT and CDR2 YYREEE (reference sequence). This CDR3 has 16 residues. The CDR3 bases are TGTGCCAGCAGCATCGGGACAGGGCCTTCCTTGTATACGCAGTATTTT. Translating it yields CASSIGTGPSLYTQYF. The complete variable domain, with remaining parts taken from reference TRBV5-4 and TRBJ2-3, reads ETGVTQSPTHLIKTRGQQVTLRCSSQSGHNTVSWYQQALGQGPQFIFQYYREEENGRGNFPPRFSGLQFPNYSSELNVNALELDDSALYLCASSIGTGPSLYTQYFGPGTRLTVL.

The rearrangement links TRBV5-1 to TRBJ2-5; 7 nucleotides agree with TRBD2. The CDR3 covers 16 residues. V shed 0 bases and J 1 base; nucleotides not matched to a gene: 6. Germline V gives CDR1 SGHRS, CDR2 YFSETQ. DNA for the CDR3: TGCGCCAGCAGCTTGGCAGCTAGCGGACCCCAAGAGACCCAGTACTTC. Amino acids: CASSLAASGPQETQYF.

A few counts support this clone. This chain connects TRBV2 to TRBJ1-2, with D unclear. From germline, CDR1 is SNHLY and CDR2 FYNNEI. V was pared by 2 bases and J by 4 bases, with 11 bases between. CDR3 length equals 14 residues. The CDR3 nucleotides are TGTGCCAGCAGTGAATCGGCGAAAACCTATGGCTACACCTTC. Translation gives CASSESAKTYGYTF.

V and J are TRBV18 and TRBJ2-3; the D gene is possibly TRBD2 (6 bases). The CDR3 length is 14 residues. V lost 3 bases, J lost 2 bases, and 9 bases lay in between. Germline V gene sequence: CDR1 KGHSH, CDR2 LQKENI. Here the CDR3 DNA reads TGTGCCAGCTCACCCCGACTAGTCACAGATACGCAGTATTTT. Its translation is CASSPRLVTDTQYF.

There are a few counts of this clone. DNA of the CDR3: TGTGCCACCCGGAGAGAACTGAACACCGGGGAGCTGTTTTTT. Translating it yields CATRRELNTGELFF. This rearrangement joins TRBV9 to TRBJ2-2; D not resolved. Germline V gene sequence: CDR1 SGDLS, CDR2 YYNGEE. V lost 9 bases and J lost 1, with 13 bases in between. The CDR3 length is 14 residues.

The CDR3 is CASSAPGQGPDEQYF. DNA for the CDR3: TGTGCCAGCAGTGCCCCGGGACAGGGCCCTGACGAGCAGTACTTC. This chain joins TRBV6-5 and TRBJ2-7; 9 bases align to TRBD1. The CDR3 is made up of 15 amino acids. V lost 5 bases to trimming and J lost 5 bases; unmatched junction nucleotides: 10. Germline CDR1 MNHEY, CDR2 SVGAGI.

CDR3 DNA: TGCGCCAGCAGCCCCAAGATTTTACAGGGGAACACCGGGGAGCTGTTTTTT. Translating it yields CASSPKILQGNTGELFF. V usage is TRBV5-1 and J usage is TRBJ2-2; D is possibly TRBD1 (6 bases). This CDR3 region has 17 residues. The V and J ends lost 4 bases and 1 base respectively, with 17 bases between them. Germline V gene data show CDR1 as SGHRS and CDR2 as YFSETQ.

The chain links TRBV7-2 to TRBJ2-7; TRBD2 agrees at 8 bases. Looked up from germline, CDR1 is SGHTA and CDR2 is FQGNSA. The junction had 4 bases not matched to a gene; V was cut back by 3 bases and J by 6 bases. The CDR3 contains 13 residues. CDR3 sequence reads: CASSFWTSSEQYF. The CDR3, as DNA: TGTGCCAGCAGCTTCTGGACTAGCAGCGAGCAGTACTTC.

This chain links TRBV5-1 with TRBJ2-7; D is perhaps TRBD1 or TRBD2 (5 bases each). Germline V gene sequence: CDR1 SGHRS, CDR2 YFSETQ. Trimming took 2 bases from V and 3 from J, leaving 12 bases between them. This CDR3 is 14 amino acids long. The CDR3 reads CASSFWGPGYEQYF. The CDR3 region has the DNA TGCGCCAGCAGCTTCTGGGGACCAGGCTACGAGCAGTACTTC.

The gene calls are TRBV28 and TRBJ2-5; D unclear. The CDR3 covers 15 residues. V was pared by 0 bases and J by 2 bases, with 10 bases between. CDR1 is MDHEN and CDR2 is SYDVKM in the germline V gene. CDR3 amino acids: CASSLWKRWQETQYF. CDR3 DNA: TGTGCCAGCAGTTTATGGAAGAGATGGCAAGAGACCCAGTACTTC.

V usage is TRBV4-1 and J usage is TRBJ2-5; 9 nucleotides line up with TRBD2. CDR3 length: 16 residues. The V and J ends lost 0 bases and 0 bases, in that order; junction bases with no gene match: 2. Germline V gene lookup returns CDR1 MGHRA and CDR2 YSYEKL. This CDR3 is CASSQEGGGDQETQYF. CDR3 bases: TGCGCCAGCAGCCAAGAGGGCGGGGGGGACCAAGAGACCCAGTACTTC.

The chain is built from TRBV5-4 and TRBJ1-1; D might be TRBD1 (6 bases). The CDR3 loop spans 13 amino acids. Per germline, CDR1 SGHNT and CDR2 YYREEE (reference sequence). V lost 4 bases to trimming and J lost 1 base, with 8 bases between them. As DNA, the CDR3 is TGTGCCAGCAGCGCGGGACAGAACACTGAAGCTTTCTTT. This sequence encodes CASSAGQNTEAFF.

The gene calls are TRBV10-3 and TRBJ2-1, with 7 bases matching TRBD1. There are 14 residues in the CDR3. Unmatched junction bases numbered 11, after V lost 6 bases and J lost 9 bases. Germline loops: CDR1 ENHRY, CDR2 SYGVKD. CDR3 sequence: CAISYRQGKTEQFF. CDR3 DNA sequence: TGTGCCATCAGCTACAGACAGGGTAAGACTGAGCAGTTCTTC.

CDR3 protein: CASSPGNSGANVLTF. The CDR3 bases are TGCGCCAGCAGCCCAGGAAACTCTGGGGCCAACGTCCTGACTTTC. The chain employs TRBV5-1 and TRBJ2-6; no firm D call. Germline-derived CDR1 and CDR2 are SGHRS and YFSETQ. This CDR3 has 15 amino acids. V was clipped by 4 bases and J by 0 bases, with 8 bases between them.

This rearrangement joins TRBV6-1 to TRBJ1-5; D call uncertain. V lost 8 bases and J 1 base, leaving 9 bases between the germline ends. The CDR3 covers 13 residues. Looked up from germline, CDR1 is MNHNS and CDR2 is SASEGT. DNA of the CDR3: TGTGCCAGCCAGACAACCAGCAATCAGCCCCAGCATTTT. Residues: CASQTTSNQPQHF.

This clone was detected once. The CDR3 bases are TGTGCCAGCAGCTTCCGACGGACCTATGGCTACACCTTC. It yields the protein CASSFRRTYGYTF. V usage is TRBV7-2 and J usage is TRBJ1-2; no clear D gene. CDR3 size: 13 residues. Germline values: CDR1 SGHTA, CDR2 FQGNSA. V lost 3 bases, J lost 4 bases, and 9 bases lay in between. Looking up the rest from reference TRBV7-2 and TRBJ1-2 gives the full variable domain: GAGVSQSPSNKVTEKGKDVELRCDPISGHTALYWYRQSLGQGLEFLIYFQGNSAPDKSGLPSDRFSAERTGGSVSTLTIQRTQQEDSAVYLCASSFRRTYGYTFGSGTRLTVV.

This chain uses TRBV7-9 with TRBJ1-1; 7 bases are a match to TRBD1. Germline CDR1 and CDR2: SEHNR and FQNEAQ (reference sequence). The J segment lost 6 bases and the V segment lost 5 bases, leaving 6 bases of the junction unmatched. The CDR3 is 13 amino acids. CDR3 protein: CASSDDREPEAFF. CDR3 DNA: TGTGCCAGCAGCGATGACAGGGAACCTGAAGCTTTCTTT.

The J gene is TRBJ2-3, the V gene TRBV4-1, with 8 bases lining up with TRBD2. The CDR3 length is 17 residues. J gave up 0 bases and V 0 bases, and 5 bases lay outside the gene matches. Looked up from germline, CDR1 is MGHRA and CDR2 is YSYEKL. This CDR3 reads CASSQDRKRGSTDTQYF. The CDR3 DNA follows: TGCGCCAGCAGCCAAGATCGTAAGCGGGGGAGCACAGATACGCAGTATTTT.

The V call is TRBV2, the J call TRBJ2-5, with 8 bases lining up with TRBD1. The CDR3 is 16 amino acids. V trimming: 7 bases; J trimming: 5 bases; junction bases outside the gene matches: 15. Germline CDR1 is SNHLY and CDR2 is FYNNEI. The CDR3, as DNA: TGTGCCAGCACTCGGGACAGGCCTGGCCCCAGGGAGACCCAGTACTTC. It translates to CASTRDRPGPRETQYF.

The chain combines TRBV11-2 with TRBJ2-3, with a tentative D call TRBD2 (5 bases). V lost 1 base and J lost 2, with 10 bases in between. The CDR3 consists of 15 residues. The germline V gene has CDR1 SGHAT and CDR2 FQNNGV. CDR3 DNA sequence: TGTGCCAGCAGCTTAGTAGCGTCCTACACAGATACGCAGTATTTT. This gives the protein CASSLVASYTDTQYF.

This clone appeared a few times. V and J are TRBV20-1 and TRBJ2-1; D gene unclear. Germline V lookup: CDR1 DFQATT, CDR2 SNEGSKA (reference sequence). V dropped 8 bases and J dropped 5 bases, with 10 bases sitting between them. The CDR3 has 11 residues. This CDR3 is CSPDTHNEQFF. The CDR3 nucleotides are TGCAGTCCCGACACCCACAATGAGCAGTTCTTC.

The chain links TRBV29-1 to TRBJ1-1, with unresolved D. The CDR3 consists of 13 residues. The germline V gene has CDR1 SQVTM and CDR2 ANQGSEA. Between the trimmed V and J ends, which lost 4 bases and 0 bases, there was a span of 9 bases. As DNA, the CDR3 is TGCAGCGTTGTCGGACGGATGAACACTGAAGCTTTCTTT. Its translation: CSVVGRMNTEAFF.

V usage is TRBV29-1 and J usage is TRBJ2-7; TRBD1 or TRBD2 may be the D gene (5 bases each). CDR1 is SQVTM and CDR2 is ANQGSEA in the germline V gene. Trimming shortened V by 3 bases and J by 7 bases, and 22 bases separated the two germline ends. The CDR3 extends over 15 amino acids. This CDR3 reads CSVDTGNLAGREQYF. The CDR3 nucleotides read TGCAGCGTTGATACAGGAAACTTGGCGGGTCGGGAGCAGTACTTC.